This T cell receptor beta chain was obtained from a study of blood T cell repertoires in COVID-19. The overall study: Donors in the United States, Italy and Spain gave samples during acute or convalescent COVID-19. T cells, B-cell-depleted T cells, or PBMCs supplied cDNA or gDNA.

After removal of 6 bases from V and 3 bases from J, the junction contained 8 bases not matched to a gene. The CDR3 contains 14 residues. CDR1 GTSNPN and CDR2 SVGIG come from the germline V gene (reference sequence). Per the original data handling: It was from reference gene primer amplification that nucleated cell counts were estimated. The method was immunoSEQ multiplex PCR; TCRdb's version includes in-frame clones alone and lacks a portion of them. From that table come the V and J calls and clone size; the DNA was used to work out D and trimming. The table lists under 150,000 clones, approximately 80% of them singletons.

The chain carries TRBV30 and TRBJ2-3; 8 positions agree with TRBD1. The sample taken for sequencing was peripheral blood. The TCR sequence derives from a man in his forties or fifties with active or convalescent COVID-19. This CDR3 is CACPDRAGTDTQYF. The CDR3 nucleotides read TGTGCCTGTCCGGACAGGGCGGGTACAGATACGCAGTATTTT.